This T cell receptor (beta chain) was sequenced in a study of T cells in Graves' hyperthyroidism and ophthalmopathy (dated by TCRdb to about 2019). Some background on the complete study: Peripheral blood was collected at initial diagnosis, before any treatment. A discovery cohort of 95 to 100 patients, about 43 with Graves' ophthalmopathy and approximately 57 with stable Graves' hyperthyroidism, was used to find distinguishing TCR V-J signatures. An independent validation cohort of around 20 hyperthyroidism patients and about 16 patients who later progressed to ophthalmopathy tested prospective prediction of ophthalmopathy. For training and testing, the 100 or so patients in the discovery cohort were randomly divided in a 7:3 ratio. Thyroid tissue and blood T-cell repertoires from about six Graves' hyperthyroidism patients were also compared in the study. Following sampling, methimazole starting at 30 mg daily was given to hyperthyroidism patients, and high-dose intravenous methylprednisolone was given to ophthalmopathy patients. The paper describes TCR Vbeta CDR3 sequencing of about 140 peripheral blood samples, made up of under 50 ophthalmopathy patients, approximately 73 hyperthyroidism patients and roughly 17 progressor patients. The investigation overall reported the following: Blood samples also contained most of the expanded thyroid clonotypes (frequency above 0.001), which suggests that blood repertoires may reflect thyroid immune responses. Ophthalmopathy was separated from stable hyperthyroidism by a 13 V-J signature model, with around 90% sensitivity and about 84% specificity obtained in cross-validation and 80%/75% obtained in testing. In validation, the model predicted progression to ophthalmopathy with roughly 66% sensitivity and around 72% specificity, a median of 6.5 months before onset. Sample size was not statistically predetermined, and investigators were not blinded to group allocation.

With regard to this clonotype: This receptor's antigen is unknown. No qualities accompany the bases; no much larger clone lies one base away.

The TCR beta CDR3 regions were amplified from the RNA transcripts. A first-round RT-PCR of the TCR CDR3 used the HTBI primer set with the Qiagen OneStep RT-PCR kit. Libraries were constructed in a second round of multiplex PCR, after which size selection and purification were performed. Paired-end sequencing of the libraries was performed with 100 bp reads on an Illumina HiSeq2000. As for the original processing: SOAPnuke was used to process the raw data, removing reads that contained adapters or uncalled bases, had a mean Phred below 15, or lacked an exact match to the constant primer or identifier. High-quality paired reads were merged with COPE v1.2.5, and unique nucleotide sequences were defined as clonotypes. MiTCR v1.1 was used to align the clonotypes against IMGT TRBV, TRBD and TRBJ reference segments. The analysis included only V-J combinations with a frequency above 0.0001, which together covered 99% to 99.2% of the repertoires. The TCS score was defined as F50 (clonal expansion) divided by E x V (chaos), with BLOSUM62-based TCRdist calculated between CDR3 peptides within each V-J. Welch's t-statistics and random forest reduced 500 to 550 V-J features to 10 to 15, which were used in a naive Bayes classifier (R e1071). TCRdb passed the public sequencing reads through fastp at Q25 and MiXCR, retaining productive beta sequences. Every entry covers one CDR3 protein and lists the most common genes and DNA from its rows. TCRdb's processing, not the study's, gives the V and J calls here. The sample table contains around 380,000 distinct CDR3 sequences; only one count was recorded for approximately 15% of them. The ten largest make up less than 25% of the sample.

V is shortened by 8 bases, J by 2 bases, and the region joining them spans 13 bases. Reading the germline V gene gives CDR1 SGDLS and CDR2 YYNGEE. The CDR3 covers 13 residues, taking in both the cysteine and the phenylalanine. Only the CDR3 region is kept as DNA, spanning 39 bases read in frame from base 1. Hyperthyroidism patients were newly diagnosed, with disease duration under 2 months, and aged 18 to 65 years. Patients with uncontrolled infections, other autoimmune diseases, pregnancy or lactation were excluded. Clinical symptoms, serum thyroxine and TRAb, thyroid ultrasound, and orbital computed tomography formed the basis for the diagnoses. Blood from progressor patients was drawn when they were first diagnosed with hyperthyroidism, before any ophthalmopathy symptoms appeared. PBMCs were separated from roughly 10 ml of fresh peripheral blood using Ficoll-Paque density gradient centrifugation. Progressor patients were initially diagnosed with Graves' hyperthyroidism and developed ophthalmopathy during follow-up. Trizol reagent was used to extract total RNA, and RNA quality was then checked on an Agilent 2100 Bioanalyzer.

The chain links TRBV9 with TRBJ1-2, with TRBD1 perhaps the D gene, on 5 matching bases. This receptor was identified in a man aged 30-40 years with Graves' hyperthyroidism that later progressed to Graves' ophthalmopathy. Sequencing input: blood. The base sequence is TGTGCCAGTAACTCAGGGAACAACTATGGCTACACCTTC. This codes for CASNSGNNYGYTF.